In its sample, the clone carrying this T cell receptor beta chain was seen a few times. Germline lookup yields CDR1 SGHTA and CDR2 FQGNSA. V was cut by 2 bases and J by 1 base, with 6 bases left in between. CDR3 size: 13 residues. This sample is part of a study of blood T cell repertoires in COVID-19. Study details: The United States, Italy and Spain were the sources of the acute and convalescent COVID-19 samples. The cDNA or gDNA used as material had been derived from T cells, B-cell-depleted T cells, or PBMCs.

Methods used by the authors: From reference gene primer amplification, estimates of nucleated cell counts were derived. TCRdb keeps only in-frame clones here, not all; method: immunoSEQ multiplex PCR. The DNA gave D and trimming, while V, J and clone size come from that table. The data contain about 70,000 clones, about four fifths of them singletons. This clonotype was sampled from a woman aged 80 or older with active or convalescent COVID-19. Sequences were obtained from peripheral blood. The chain carries TRBV7-2 and TRBJ2-7; D unclear. The CDR3 is CASSLLGSYEQYF. In DNA, the CDR3 is TGTGCCAGCAGCTTACTCGGTTCCTACGAGCAGTACTTC.